This passage covers 17 T cell receptor beta chains from one sample sequenced in a study of blood T cell repertoires in COVID-19. The protocol was immunoSEQ multiplex PCR, while the TCRdb copy is restricted to in-frame clones and leaves out a portion. The sample carries approximately 160,000 clones, over 90% recorded once. Sequencing was performed on peripheral blood. These receptors came from a man aged 45-65 years with acute or convalescent COVID-19.

This clone came up a few times. The V call is TRBV28, the J call TRBJ1-6; D is unclear. Trimming removed 0 bases at V and 2 bases at J, with 8 bases between. The CDR3 is made up of 16 amino acids. CDR1 and CDR2 from the germline V gene are MDHEN and SYDVKM. The CDR3 reads CASSLWAQAYNSPLHF. The CDR3, as DNA: TGTGCCAGCAGTTTATGGGCGCAGGCCTATAATTCACCCCTCCACTTT.

The gene calls are TRBV7-9 and TRBJ2-1, with D possibly matching TRBD2 (6 bases). Germline V CDR1 and CDR2: SEHNR, FQNEAQ (reference sequence). The CDR3 runs 15 residues. Trimming stripped 7 bases from V and 1 base from J, with 14 bases between. The CDR3 DNA reads as TGTGCCAGCATCTTGTGGAGCGGGTCCTACAATGAGCAGTTCTTC. As protein: CASILWSGSYNEQFF.

The rearrangement links TRBV2 to TRBJ1-2; 7 bases fit TRBD1. This CDR3 comprises 13 residues. J gave up 7 bases and V 6 bases, and 8 bases lay outside the gene matches. Germline V lookup: CDR1 SNHLY, CDR2 FYNNEI. CDR3 sequence: CASRRDSDRGYTF. CDR3 bases: TGTGCCAGCAGAAGGGACAGTGATCGTGGCTACACCTTC.

The chain couples TRBV6-5 to TRBJ1-2; D is ambiguous. The V and J ends lost 6 bases and 2 bases respectively, with 13 bases between them. This CDR3 spans 14 amino acids. Germline V CDR1 and CDR2: MNHEY, SVGAGI. CDR3 in DNA: TGTGCCAGCAGCCGGCGGGGAATAAACTATGGCTACACCTTC. Translation: CASSRRGINYGYTF.

The chain has TRBV30 and TRBJ2-7; 9 bases agree with TRBD1. CDR3 length: 14 amino acids. V was clipped by 4 bases and J by 9 bases; unmatched bases: 13. Germline lookup yields CDR1 GTSNPN and CDR2 SVGIG (reference sequence). CDR3 amino acids: CAWTGQGSSKAQYF. The CDR3 DNA sequence: TGTGCCTGGACTGGACAGGGGAGTTCGAAGGCGCAGTACTTC.

The V gene is TRBV29-1, the J gene TRBJ2-7, with D unresolved. The CDR3 consists of 13 residues. The germline V and J ends were trimmed by 4 bases and 0 bases, with 10 bases remaining between them. The germline V gene has CDR1 SQVTM and CDR2 ANQGSEA. CDR3 protein: CSVVQPGSYEQYF. CDR3 DNA sequence: TGCAGCGTTGTTCAGCCGGGCTCCTACGAGCAGTACTTC.

This rearrangement joins TRBV2 to TRBJ1-1, with D uncertain. Looked up from germline, CDR1 is SNHLY and CDR2 is FYNNEI. The CDR3 extends over 12 amino acids. Trimming stripped 8 bases from V and 10 bases from J, with 17 bases between. The CDR3, as DNA: TGTGCCAGCCTTGGAGCGGGTTTGGGAGCTTTCTTT. It translates to CASLGAGLGAFF.

The V and J genes are TRBV11-2 and TRBJ1-4; unclear D gene. The CDR3 contains 15 residues. Germline lookup yields CDR1 SGHAT and CDR2 FQNNGV. The V end lost 4 bases, the J end lost 4 bases, and 13 bases lay between the germline ends. CDR3 loop: CASSSHRGLNEKLFF. Here the CDR3 DNA reads TGTGCCAGCAGCTCCCACCGAGGGCTTAATGAAAAACTGTTTTTT.

V usage is TRBV28 and J usage is TRBJ1-2; TRBD1 aligns across 9 bases. The CDR3 is made up of 14 amino acids. The J segment lost 5 bases and the V segment lost 11 bases, leaving 12 bases of the junction unmatched. CDR1 is MDHEN, CDR2 SYDVKM, per germline. The CDR3 region is CASARTGEGYGYTF. The CDR3 region has the DNA TGTGCCTCCGCGCGGACAGGGGAGGGGTATGGCTACACCTTC.

The chain combines TRBV18 with TRBJ2-5, with D unclear. V lost 2 bases to trimming and J lost 0 bases, with 4 bases between them. The CDR3 covers 13 residues. Germline-derived CDR1 and CDR2 are KGHSH and LQKENI. The CDR3 sequence: CASSPEYQETQYF. Here the CDR3 DNA reads TGTGCCAGCTCACCAGAGTACCAAGAGACCCAGTACTTC.

V gene TRBV19 combines with J gene TRBJ1-5, with D hard to call. Trimming cost V 6 bases and J 3 bases, with 15 bases left between them. This CDR3 contains 15 residues. CDR1 and CDR2 from the germline V gene are LNHDA and SQIVND (reference sequence). The CDR3 DNA is TGTGCCAGTAGGAAAGTAGAACAGCTCAATCAGCCCCAGCATTTT. It specifies CASRKVEQLNQPQHF.

As concerns this clone: This sample includes further DNA sequences coding for the same CDR3. This sequence joins TRBV7-9 and TRBJ2-5, with 16 bases fitting TRBD2. Trimming cost V 5 bases and J 5 bases; bases outside gene matches: 8. The CDR3 runs to 17 residues. Germline assignment: CDR1 SEHNR and CDR2 FQNEAQ (reference sequence). CDR3 in amino acids: CASSPGTSGRVLETQYF. The CDR3 DNA reads TGTGCCAGCAGCCCTGGGACTAGCGGGAGGGTTTTGGAGACCCAGTACTTC.

The chain links TRBV19 to TRBJ1-1, with a tentative D call TRBD1 (5 bases). Trimming took off 3 bases at V and 0 bases at J, with 8 bases between the two ends. CDR1 is LNHDA and CDR2 is SQIVND in the germline V gene (reference sequence). CDR3 length: 14 residues. The CDR3 loop is CASSIAGLNTEAFF. In nucleotides, the CDR3 is TGTGCCAGTAGTATTGCGGGACTGAACACTGAAGCTTTCTTT. The full variable domain, in which reference TRBV19 and TRBJ1-1 provide the parts outside the CDR3, is DGGITQSPKYLFRKEGQNVTLSCEQNLNHDAMYWYRQDPGQGLRLIYYSQIVNDFQKGDIAEGYSVSREKKESFPLTVTSAQKNPTAFYLCASSIAGLNTEAFFGQGTRLTVV.

The chain recombines TRBV7-9 with TRBJ1-4; TRBD1 matches at 7 bases. The CDR3 sequence is 13 residues long. Trimming at V came to 8 bases and at J to 0 bases, leaving 0 bases not matched to a gene. Germline loops: CDR1 SEHNR, CDR2 FQNEAQ (reference sequence). The CDR3 sequence is CASQGATNEKLFF. In DNA, the CDR3 is TGTGCCAGCCAGGGGGCAACTAATGAAAAACTGTTTTTT.

This clone was counted a single time. The chain recombines TRBV28 with TRBJ2-3; weak D call: TRBD2 (6 bases). This CDR3 region has 11 residues. The V and J ends lost 3 bases and 10 bases respectively, with 8 bases between them. The V gene's germline CDR1 is MDHEN and CDR2 SYDVKM. For the CDR3, the DNA is TGTGCCAGCAGTTTGCGACTAGCGCAGTATTTT. Translated: CASSLRLAQYF.

This clone has only one observation. This chain joins TRBV28 and TRBJ1-5, with TRBD1 as a possible D gene (5 bases). Per germline, CDR1 MDHEN and CDR2 SYDVKM. This CDR3 is 14 amino acids long. The V gene lost 6 bases and the J gene lost 7 bases, with 16 bases spanning the gap. For the CDR3, the DNA is TGTGCCAGCAGCCCGGTCAGGGCCCACCAGCCCCAGCATTTT. Its translation: CASSPVRAHQPQHF.

This chain connects TRBV25-1 to TRBJ2-1; 7 bases map to TRBD2. The CDR3 has 14 amino acids. Trimming at V came to 2 bases and at J to 7 bases, leaving 5 bases not matched to a gene. The germline V gene encodes CDR1 MGHDK and CDR2 SYGVNS. The CDR3 coding sequence is TGTGCCAGCAGTGAACTAGCGGAGAGGAATGAGCAGTTCTTC. It translates to CASSELAERNEQFF.